Shown below are 6 T cell receptor beta chains from a single sample sequenced in a study of T-cell memory formation after mild COVID-19. TCRdb re-analysed the 5' RACE reads in MiXCR, keeping a single row per CDR3 protein. Of about 360,000 distinct CDR3 sequences detected, 13% to 15% appear once; the ten largest clones hold around a fifth. Sequences were obtained from PBMCs or a T cell subset sorted from them (not recorded which). These receptors originate from a man younger than 35 who had mild COVID-19 (a few samples of this study predate the infection). Cell type and time point are not known.

The V gene is TRBV14, the J gene TRBJ2-2, with TRBD2 matching over 15 bases. The germline V gene encodes CDR1 SGHDN and CDR2 FVKESK. The CDR3 consists of 20 residues. J was trimmed by 2 bases and V by 1 base; bases with no gene match: 8. CDR3: CASSQAPGLAGGSNTGELFF. CDR3 bases: TGTGCCAGCAGCCAAGCCCCGGGACTAGCGGGGGGCAGTAACACCGGGGAGCTGTTTTTT.

Only a few counts were recorded for this clonotype. The chain recombines TRBV4-3 with TRBJ1-5; the D is unclear. Germline V gene data show CDR1 as LGHNA and CDR2 as YSLEER. The CDR3 has 13 amino acids. V shed 3 bases and J shed 9 bases, with 12 bases lying between them. CDR3 in DNA: TGCGCCAGCAGCCAGGTCCAAGGGAGGCCCCAGCATTTT. Its protein product is CASSQVQGRPQHF.

This clonotype was counted many times. CDR3 loop: CASSLYHARVDEQFF. The CDR3 DNA reads TGTGCCAGCAGCTTATATCACGCCAGGGTGGATGAGCAGTTCTTC. The chain employs TRBV7-9 and TRBJ2-1; tentatively, D is TRBD1 (5 bases). Germline CDR1 reads SEHNR; CDR2 reads FQNEAQ (reference sequence). The V gene lost 2 bases and the J gene lost 8 bases, with 16 bases spanning the gap. The CDR3 sequence is 15 residues long.

The table lists this clonotype with a count of one. V is TRBV12-3 or TRBV12-4 and J is TRBJ2-2; possibly TRBD1 for D (5 bases). V was trimmed by 5 bases and J by 0 bases, leaving 7 bases between them. The CDR3 length is 14 residues. For the CDR3, the DNA is TGTGCCAGCAGTGCGACAGCGAACACCGGGGAGCTGTTTTTT. As protein: CASSATANTGELFF.

This clonotype was found many times. The rearrangement links TRBV7-9 to TRBJ1-5; TRBD1 is a possible D gene (6 bases). Germline V gene sequence: CDR1 SEHNR, CDR2 FQNEAQ (reference sequence). With 3 bases removed from V and 5 bases from J, the gap between germline ends came to 17 bases. The CDR3 contains 16 residues. The CDR3 DNA sequence: TGTGCCAGCAGCTTTGGGGAGGGGGACCGTTATCAGCCCCAGCATTTT. Its translation: CASSFGEGDRYQPQHF.

This clonotype was observed a handful of times. This rearrangement joins TRBV20-1 to TRBJ2-5; 10 bases match TRBD2. Germline V gene sequence: CDR1 DFQATT, CDR2 SNEGSKA (reference sequence). The trim removed 1 base at V and 1 base at J, leaving 6 bases unmatched. This CDR3 is built from 16 residues. The CDR3 region has the DNA TGCAGTGCTAGAGTTGCTAGCGGGGGCCCCCAAGAGACCCAGTACTTC. This translates into CSARVASGGPQETQYF.